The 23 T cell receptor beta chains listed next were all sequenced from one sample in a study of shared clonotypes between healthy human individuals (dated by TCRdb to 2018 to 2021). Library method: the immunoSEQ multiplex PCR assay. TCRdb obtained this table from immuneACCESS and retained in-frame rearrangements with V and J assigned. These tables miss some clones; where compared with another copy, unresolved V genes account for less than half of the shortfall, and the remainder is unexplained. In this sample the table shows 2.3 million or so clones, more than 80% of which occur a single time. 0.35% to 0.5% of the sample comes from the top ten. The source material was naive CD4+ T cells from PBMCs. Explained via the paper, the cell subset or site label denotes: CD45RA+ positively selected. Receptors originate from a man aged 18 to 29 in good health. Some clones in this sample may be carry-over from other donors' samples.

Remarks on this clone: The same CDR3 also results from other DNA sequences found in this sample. CDR3 region: CASSLASANTEAFF. DNA of the CDR3: TGCGCCAGCAGCTTGGCATCGGCGAACACTGAAGCTTTCTTT. The chain has TRBV5-1 and TRBJ1-1; D gene unclear. The germline V gene encodes CDR1 SGHRS and CDR2 YFSETQ. This CDR3 region has 14 residues. V dropped 0 bases and J dropped 1 base, with 7 bases sitting between them. The full variable domain, rest sourced from reference TRBV5-1 and TRBJ1-1, is KAGVTQTPRYLIKTRGQQVTLSCSPISGHRSVSWYQQTPGQGLQFLFEYFSETQRNKGNFPGRFSGRQFSNSRSEMNVSTLELGDSALYLCASSLASANTEAFFGQGTRLTVV.

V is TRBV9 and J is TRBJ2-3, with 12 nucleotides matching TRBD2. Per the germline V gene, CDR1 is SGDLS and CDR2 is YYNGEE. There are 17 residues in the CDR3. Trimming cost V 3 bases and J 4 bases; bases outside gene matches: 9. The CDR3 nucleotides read TGTGCCAGCAGCGCGTGGACTAGCGGGACGGGGGCAGATACGCAGTATTTT. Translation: CASSAWTSGTGADTQYF.

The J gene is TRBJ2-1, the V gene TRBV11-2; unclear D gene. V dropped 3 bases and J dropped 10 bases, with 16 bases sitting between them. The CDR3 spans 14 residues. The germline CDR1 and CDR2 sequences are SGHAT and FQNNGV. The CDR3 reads CASSFFAGRQEQFF. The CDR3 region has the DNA TGTGCCAGCAGCTTTTTTGCTGGCAGGCAGGAGCAGTTCTTC.

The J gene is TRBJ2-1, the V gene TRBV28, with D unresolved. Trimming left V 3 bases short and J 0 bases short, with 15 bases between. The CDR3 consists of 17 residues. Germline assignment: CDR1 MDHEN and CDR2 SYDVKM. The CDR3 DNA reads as TGTGCCAGCAGTTTGCTTCGACACCCGAGCTCCTACAATGAGCAGTTCTTC. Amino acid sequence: CASSLLRHPSSYNEQFF.

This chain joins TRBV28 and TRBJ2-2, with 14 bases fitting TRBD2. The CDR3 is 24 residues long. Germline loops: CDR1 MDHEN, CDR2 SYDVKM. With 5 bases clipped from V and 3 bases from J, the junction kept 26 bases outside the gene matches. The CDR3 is CASSPAGTGELRLAGGPDTGELFF. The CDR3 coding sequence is TGTGCCAGCAGTCCGGCCGGGACAGGGGAATTGAGACTAGCGGGAGGGCCGGACACCGGGGAGCTGTTTTTT.

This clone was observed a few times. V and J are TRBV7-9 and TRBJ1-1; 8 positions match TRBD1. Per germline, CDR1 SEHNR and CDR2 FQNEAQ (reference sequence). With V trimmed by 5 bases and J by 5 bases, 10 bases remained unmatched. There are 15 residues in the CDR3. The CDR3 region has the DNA TGTGCCAGCAGCGACGCTGACAGGGGTGAGACTGAAGCTTTCTTT. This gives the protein CASSDADRGETEAFF. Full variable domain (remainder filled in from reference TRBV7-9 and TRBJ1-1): DTGVSQNPRHKITKRGQNVTFRCDPISEHNRLYWYRQTLGQGPEFLTYFQNEAQLEKSRLLSDRFSAERPKGSFSTLEIQRTEQGDSAMYLCASSDADRGETEAFFGQGTRLTVV.

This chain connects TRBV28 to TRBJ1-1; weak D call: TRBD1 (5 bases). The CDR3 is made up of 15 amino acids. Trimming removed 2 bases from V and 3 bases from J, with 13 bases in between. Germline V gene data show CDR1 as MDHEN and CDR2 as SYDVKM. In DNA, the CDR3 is TGTGCCAGCAGTTTACGGGTGACAGCTGACACTGAAGCTTTCTTT. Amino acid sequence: CASSLRVTADTEAFF.

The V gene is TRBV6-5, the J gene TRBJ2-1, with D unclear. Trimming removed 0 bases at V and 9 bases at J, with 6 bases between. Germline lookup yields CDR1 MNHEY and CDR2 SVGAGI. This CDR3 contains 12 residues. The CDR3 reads CASSYSSSEQFF. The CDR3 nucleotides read TGTGCCAGCAGTTACTCGAGTTCTGAGCAGTTCTTC.

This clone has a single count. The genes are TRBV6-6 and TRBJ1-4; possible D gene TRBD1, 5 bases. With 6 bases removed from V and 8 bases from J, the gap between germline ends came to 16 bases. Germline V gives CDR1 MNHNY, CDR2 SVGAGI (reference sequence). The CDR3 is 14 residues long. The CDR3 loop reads CASSSRGTAEKLFF. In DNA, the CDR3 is TGTGCCAGCAGCTCCCGAGGGACGGCAGAAAAACTGTTTTTT.

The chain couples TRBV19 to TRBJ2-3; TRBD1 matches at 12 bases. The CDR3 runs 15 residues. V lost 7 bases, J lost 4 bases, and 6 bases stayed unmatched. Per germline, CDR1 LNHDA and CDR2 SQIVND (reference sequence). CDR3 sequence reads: CASNLGTGGPDTQYF. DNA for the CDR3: TGTGCCAGTAATCTAGGGACAGGGGGCCCAGATACGCAGTATTTT.

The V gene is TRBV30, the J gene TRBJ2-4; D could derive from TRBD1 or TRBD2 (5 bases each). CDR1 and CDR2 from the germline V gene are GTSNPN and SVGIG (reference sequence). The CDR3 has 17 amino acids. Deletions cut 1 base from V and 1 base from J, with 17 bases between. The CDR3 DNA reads TGTGCCTGGAGTGGTCCGGCGACCGGGGCGGCCAAAAACATTCAGTACTTC. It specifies CAWSGPATGAAKNIQYF.

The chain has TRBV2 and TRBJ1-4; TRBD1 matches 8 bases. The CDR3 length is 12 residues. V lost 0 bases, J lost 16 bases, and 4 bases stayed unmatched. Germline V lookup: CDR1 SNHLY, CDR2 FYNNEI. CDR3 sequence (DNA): TGTGCCAGCAGTGAAGCCGCGGGACAGGAGTTTTTT. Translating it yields CASSEAAGQEFF.

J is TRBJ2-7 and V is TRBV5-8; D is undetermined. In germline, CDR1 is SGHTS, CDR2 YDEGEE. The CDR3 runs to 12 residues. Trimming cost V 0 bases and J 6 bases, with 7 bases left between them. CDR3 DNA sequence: TGTGCCAGCAGCTTGGATCTCCTCGAGCAGTACTTC. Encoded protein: CASSLDLLEQYF.

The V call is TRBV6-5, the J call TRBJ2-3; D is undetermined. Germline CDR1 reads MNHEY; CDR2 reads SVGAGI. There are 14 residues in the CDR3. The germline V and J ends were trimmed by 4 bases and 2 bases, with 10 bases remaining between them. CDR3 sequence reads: CASSFKRYTDTQYF. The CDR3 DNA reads TGTGCCAGCAGTTTTAAGAGATACACAGATACGCAGTATTTT.

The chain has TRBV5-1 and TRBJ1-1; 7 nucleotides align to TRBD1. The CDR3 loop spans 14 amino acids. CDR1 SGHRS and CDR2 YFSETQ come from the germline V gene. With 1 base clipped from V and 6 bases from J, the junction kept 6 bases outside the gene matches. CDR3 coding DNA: TGCGCCAGCAGCTTGAGGGGGCGCGGGGCTGAAGCTTTCTTT. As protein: CASSLRGRGAEAFF.

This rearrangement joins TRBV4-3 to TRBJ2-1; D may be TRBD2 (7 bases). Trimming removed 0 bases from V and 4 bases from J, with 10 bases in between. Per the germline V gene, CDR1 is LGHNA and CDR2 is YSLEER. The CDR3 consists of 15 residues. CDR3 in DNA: TGCGCCAGCAGCCAAGACAGGGGACTATACAATGAGCAGTTCTTC. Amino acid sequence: CASSQDRGLYNEQFF.

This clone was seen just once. The CDR3 coding sequence is TGTGCCTTCCCGACTTCCGGGACAGGGGAATTGGTCTATGGCTACACCTTC. Encoded protein: CAFPTSGTGELVYGYTF. The chain recombines TRBV30 with TRBJ1-2, with 10 bases lining up with TRBD1. The CDR3 is 17 amino acids. V gave up 7 bases and J gave up 4 bases; unmatched junction bases: 18. In germline, CDR1 is GTSNPN, CDR2 SVGIG (reference sequence). Full variable domain (remainder filled in from reference TRBV30 and TRBJ1-2): SQTIHQWPATLVQPVGSPLSLECTVEGTSNPNLYWYRQAAGRGLQLLFYSVGIGQISSEVPQNLSASRPQDRQFILSSKKLLLSDSGFYLCAFPTSGTGELVYGYTFGSGTRLTVV.

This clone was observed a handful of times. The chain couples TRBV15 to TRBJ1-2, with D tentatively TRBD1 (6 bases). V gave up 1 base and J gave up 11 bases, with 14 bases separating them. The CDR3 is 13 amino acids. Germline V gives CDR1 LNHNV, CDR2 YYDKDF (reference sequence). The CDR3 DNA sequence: TGTGCCACCAGCAGAGGCGCCGGGGGCCATTACACCTTC. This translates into CATSRGAGGHYTF.

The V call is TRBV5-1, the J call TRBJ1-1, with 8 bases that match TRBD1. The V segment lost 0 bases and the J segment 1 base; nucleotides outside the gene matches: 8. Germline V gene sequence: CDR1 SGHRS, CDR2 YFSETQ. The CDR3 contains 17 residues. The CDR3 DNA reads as TGCGCCAGCAGCTTGGGGAGGACAGGGAGGGCGAACACTGAAGCTTTCTTT. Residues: CASSLGRTGRANTEAFF.

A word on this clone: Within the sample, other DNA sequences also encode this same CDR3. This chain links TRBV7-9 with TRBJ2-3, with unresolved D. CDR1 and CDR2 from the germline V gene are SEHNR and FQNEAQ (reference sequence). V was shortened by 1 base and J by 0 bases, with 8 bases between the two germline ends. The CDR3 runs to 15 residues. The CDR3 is CASSLGAESTDTQYF. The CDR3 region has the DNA TGTGCCAGCAGCTTAGGGGCGGAAAGCACAGATACGCAGTATTTT.

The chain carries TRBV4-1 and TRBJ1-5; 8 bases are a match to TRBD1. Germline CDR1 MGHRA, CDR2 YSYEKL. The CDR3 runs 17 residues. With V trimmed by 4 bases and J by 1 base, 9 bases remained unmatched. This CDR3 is CASSPNQGALSNQPQHF. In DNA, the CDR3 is TGCGCCAGCAGCCCCAATCAGGGGGCGTTGAGCAATCAGCCCCAGCATTTT.

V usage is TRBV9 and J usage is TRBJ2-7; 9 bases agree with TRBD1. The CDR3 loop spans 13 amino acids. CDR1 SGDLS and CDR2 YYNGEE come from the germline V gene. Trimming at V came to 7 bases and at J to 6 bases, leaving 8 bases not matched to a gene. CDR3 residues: CASGGQGWSEQYF. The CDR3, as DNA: TGTGCCAGCGGGGGACAGGGATGGTCCGAGCAGTACTTC.

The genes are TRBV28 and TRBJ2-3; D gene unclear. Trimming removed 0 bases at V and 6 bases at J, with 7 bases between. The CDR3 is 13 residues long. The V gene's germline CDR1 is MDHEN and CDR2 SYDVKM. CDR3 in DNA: TGTGCCAGCAGTTTATGGACGAGGGATACGCAGTATTTT. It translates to CASSLWTRDTQYF.